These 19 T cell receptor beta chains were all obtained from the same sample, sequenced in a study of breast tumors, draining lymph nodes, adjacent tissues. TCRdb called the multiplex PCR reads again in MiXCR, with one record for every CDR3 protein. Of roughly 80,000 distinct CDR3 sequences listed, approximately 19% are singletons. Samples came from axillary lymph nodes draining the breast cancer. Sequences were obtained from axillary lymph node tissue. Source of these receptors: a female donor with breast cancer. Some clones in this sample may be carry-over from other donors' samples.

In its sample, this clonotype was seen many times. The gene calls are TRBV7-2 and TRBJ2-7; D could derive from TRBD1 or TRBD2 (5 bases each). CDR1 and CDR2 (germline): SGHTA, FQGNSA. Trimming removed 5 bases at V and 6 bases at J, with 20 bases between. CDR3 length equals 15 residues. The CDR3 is CASSPDAGPGSEQYF. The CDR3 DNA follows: TGTGCCAGCAGCCCGGACGCTGGACCAGGGAGCGAGCAGTACTTC.

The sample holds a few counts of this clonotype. The CDR3 coding sequence is TGTGCCAGCAGTTTGAGGGGACCTGTCGGCTACACCTTC. It encodes CASSLRGPVGYTF. The rearrangement joins TRBV28 to TRBJ1-2, with TRBD1 as a possible D gene (5 bases). The CDR3 consists of 13 residues. The V gene's germline CDR1 is MDHEN and CDR2 SYDVKM. V lost 3 bases, J lost 8 bases, and 13 bases lay in between.

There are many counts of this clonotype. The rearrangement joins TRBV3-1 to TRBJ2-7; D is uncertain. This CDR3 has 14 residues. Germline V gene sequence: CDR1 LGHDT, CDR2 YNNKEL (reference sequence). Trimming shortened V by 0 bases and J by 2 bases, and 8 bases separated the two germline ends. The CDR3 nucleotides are TGTGCCAGCAGCCAAGAGGGCAGAGCCTACGAGCAGTACTTC. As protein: CASSQEGRAYEQYF.

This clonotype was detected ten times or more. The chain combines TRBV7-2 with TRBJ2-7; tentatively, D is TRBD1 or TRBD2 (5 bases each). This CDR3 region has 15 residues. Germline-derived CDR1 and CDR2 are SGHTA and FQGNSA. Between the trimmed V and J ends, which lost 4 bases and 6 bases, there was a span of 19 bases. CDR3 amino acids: CASSSSGAVGIEQYF. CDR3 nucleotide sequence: TGTGCCAGCAGCTCCTCCGGGGCCGTCGGGATCGAGCAGTACTTC. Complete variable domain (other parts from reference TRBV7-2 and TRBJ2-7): GAGVSQSPSNKVTEKGKDVELRCDPISGHTALYWYRQSLGQGLEFLIYFQGNSAPDKSGLPSDRFSAERTGGSVSTLTIQRTQQEDSAVYLCASSSSGAVGIEQYFGPGTRLTVT.

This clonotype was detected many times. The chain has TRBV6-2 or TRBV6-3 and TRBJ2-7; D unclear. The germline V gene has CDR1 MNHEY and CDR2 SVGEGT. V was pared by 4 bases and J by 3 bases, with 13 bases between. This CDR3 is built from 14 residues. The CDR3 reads CASSSSAPLYEQYF. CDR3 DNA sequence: TGTGCCAGCAGTTCCTCGGCTCCGCTCTACGAGCAGTACTTC.

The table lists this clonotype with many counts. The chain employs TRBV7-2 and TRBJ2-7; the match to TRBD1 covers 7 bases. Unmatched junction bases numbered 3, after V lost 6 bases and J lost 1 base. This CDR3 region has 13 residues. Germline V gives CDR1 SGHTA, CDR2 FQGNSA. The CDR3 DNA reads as TGTGCCAGCAGTCGGGACAGTTCCTACGAGCAGTACTTC. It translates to CASSRDSSYEQYF.

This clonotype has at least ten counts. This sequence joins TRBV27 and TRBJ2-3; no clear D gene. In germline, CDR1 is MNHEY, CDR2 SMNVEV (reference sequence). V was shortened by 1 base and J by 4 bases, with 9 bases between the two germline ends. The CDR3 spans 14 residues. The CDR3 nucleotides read TGTGCCAGCAGTTTATGGGGTTTCGCAGATACGCAGTATTTT. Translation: CASSLWGFADTQYF.

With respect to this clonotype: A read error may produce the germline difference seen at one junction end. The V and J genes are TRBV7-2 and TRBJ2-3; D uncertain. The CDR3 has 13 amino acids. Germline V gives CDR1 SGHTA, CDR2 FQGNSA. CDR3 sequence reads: CANSSMGSGTQYF. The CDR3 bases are TGTGCCAACAGCTCGATGGGTTCAGGTACGCAGTATTTT. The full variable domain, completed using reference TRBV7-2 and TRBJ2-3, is GAGVSQSPSNKVTEKGKDVELRCDPISGHTALYWYRQSLGQGLEFLIYFQGNSAPDKSGLPSDRFSAERTGGSVSTLTIQRTQQEDSAVYLCANSSMGSGTQYFGPGTRLTVL.

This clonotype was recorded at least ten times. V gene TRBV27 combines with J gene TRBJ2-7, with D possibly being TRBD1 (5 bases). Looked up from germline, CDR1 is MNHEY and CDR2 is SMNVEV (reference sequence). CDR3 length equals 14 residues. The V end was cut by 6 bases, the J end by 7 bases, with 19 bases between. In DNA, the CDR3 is TGTGCCAGCAGACAGGATTACCTTACGATGGAGCAGTACTTC. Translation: CASRQDYLTMEQYF.

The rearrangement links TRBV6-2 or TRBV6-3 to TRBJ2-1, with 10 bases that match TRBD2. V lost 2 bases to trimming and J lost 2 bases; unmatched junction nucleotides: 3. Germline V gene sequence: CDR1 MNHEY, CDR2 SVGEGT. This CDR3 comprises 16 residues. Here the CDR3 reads CASSYPGLATYNEQFF. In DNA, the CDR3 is TGTGCCAGCAGTTACCCGGGACTAGCGACCTACAATGAGCAGTTCTTC.

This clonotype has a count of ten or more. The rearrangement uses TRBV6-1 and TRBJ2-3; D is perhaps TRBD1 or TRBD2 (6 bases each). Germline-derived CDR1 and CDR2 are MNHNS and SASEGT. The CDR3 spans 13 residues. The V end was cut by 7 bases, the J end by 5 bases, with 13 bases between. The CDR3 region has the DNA TGTGCCAGCAAGGGGGGATTAGGAGATACGCAGTATTTT. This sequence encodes CASKGGLGDTQYF.

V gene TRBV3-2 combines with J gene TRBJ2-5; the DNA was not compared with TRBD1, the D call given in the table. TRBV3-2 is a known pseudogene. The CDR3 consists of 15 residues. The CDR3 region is CASSQKDRNQETQYF. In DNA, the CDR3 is TGTGCCAGCAGCCAAAAGGACAGAAACCAAGAGACCCAGTACTTC.

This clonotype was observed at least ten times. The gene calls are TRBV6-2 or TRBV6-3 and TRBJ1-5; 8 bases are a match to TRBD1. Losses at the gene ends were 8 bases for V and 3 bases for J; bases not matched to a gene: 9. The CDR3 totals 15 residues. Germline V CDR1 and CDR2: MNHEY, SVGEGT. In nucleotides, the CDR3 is TGTGCCAGCCGAAAGGGACAGGCCATCAATCAGCCCCAGCATTTT. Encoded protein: CASRKGQAINQPQHF.

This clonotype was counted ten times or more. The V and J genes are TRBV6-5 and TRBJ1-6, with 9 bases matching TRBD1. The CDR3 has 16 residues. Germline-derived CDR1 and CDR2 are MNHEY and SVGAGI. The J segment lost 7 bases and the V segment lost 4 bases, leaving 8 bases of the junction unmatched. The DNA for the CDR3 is TGTGCCAGCAGTTCCGGGGCGGGGACAGGGAATTCACCCCTCCACTTT. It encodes CASSSGAGTGNSPLHF.

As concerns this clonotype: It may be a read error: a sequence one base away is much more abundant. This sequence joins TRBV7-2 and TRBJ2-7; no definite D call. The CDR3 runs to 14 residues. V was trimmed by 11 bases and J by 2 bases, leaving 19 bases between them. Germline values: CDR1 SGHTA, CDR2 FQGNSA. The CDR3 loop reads CAGSNRRPPYEQYF. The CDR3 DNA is TGTGCCGGTAGTAACCGGCGGCCACCCTACGAGCAGTACTTC.

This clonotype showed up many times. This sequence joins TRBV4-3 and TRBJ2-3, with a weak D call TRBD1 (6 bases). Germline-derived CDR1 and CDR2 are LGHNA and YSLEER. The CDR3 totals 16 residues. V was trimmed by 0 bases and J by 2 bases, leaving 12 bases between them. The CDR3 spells CASSQDPDRYTDTQYF. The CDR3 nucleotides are TGCGCCAGCAGCCAAGACCCCGACAGGTACACAGATACGCAGTATTTT.

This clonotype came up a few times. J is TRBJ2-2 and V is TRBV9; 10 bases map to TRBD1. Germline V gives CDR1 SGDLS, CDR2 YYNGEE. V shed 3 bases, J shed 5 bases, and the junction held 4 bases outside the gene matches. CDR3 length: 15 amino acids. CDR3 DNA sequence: TGTGCCAGCAGCGCTCGACAGGGGGCGACCGGGGAGCTGTTTTTT. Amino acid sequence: CASSARQGATGELFF. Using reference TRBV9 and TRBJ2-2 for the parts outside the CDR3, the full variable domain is DSGVTQTPKHLITATGQRVTLRCSPRSGDLSVYWYQQSLDQGLQFLIQYYNGEERAKGNILERFSAQQFPDLHSELNLSSLELGDSALYFCASSARQGATGELFFGEGSRLTVL.

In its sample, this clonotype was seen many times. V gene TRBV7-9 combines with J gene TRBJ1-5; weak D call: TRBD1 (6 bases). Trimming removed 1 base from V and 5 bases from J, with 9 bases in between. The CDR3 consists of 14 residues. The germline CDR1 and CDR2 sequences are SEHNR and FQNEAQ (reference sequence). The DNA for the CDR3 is TGTGCCAGCAGCTTAGGGACAGTACATCAGCCCCAGCATTTT. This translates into CASSLGTVHQPQHF.

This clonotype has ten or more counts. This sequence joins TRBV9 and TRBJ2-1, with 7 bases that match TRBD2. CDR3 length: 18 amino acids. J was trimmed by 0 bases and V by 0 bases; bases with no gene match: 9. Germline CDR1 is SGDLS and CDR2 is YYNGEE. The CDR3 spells CASSVGGLADSSYNEQFF. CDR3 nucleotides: TGTGCCAGCAGCGTAGGTGGTCTAGCGGATAGCTCCTACAATGAGCAGTTCTTC.